The text below deals with one T cell receptor (beta chain). TCRdb itself ran the RACE reads through MiXCR, one entry per CDR3 protein. The sample lists 300,000 to 350,000 distinct CDR3 sequences, approximately 6.9% occurring once. The source of the sample is a study of human T cells and chemical hapten exposure. CDR1 MNHNS and CDR2 SASEGT come from the germline V gene. The CDR3 totals 14 residues. Trimming cost V 4 bases and J 1 base, with 8 bases left between them. This sample's time point: patch test 1, 2 weeks after DPC sensitization. The sample's treatment: therapeutic diphenylcyclopropenone sensitization with weekly scalp DPC.

This rearrangement joins TRBV6-1 to TRBJ1-5, with D tentatively TRBD1 (6 bases). The origin of this receptor is a woman younger than 30 with alopecia areata. Some clones in this sample may be carry-over from other donors' samples. The sequences come from whole blood, collected in connection with sensitization to the hapten diphenylcyclopropenone (DPC). The CDR3 loop reads CASSGQESNQPQHF. Here the CDR3 DNA reads TGTGCCAGCAGTGGACAGGAAAGCAATCAGCCCCAGCATTTT.